This T cell receptor (beta chain) was identified during a study of T cells after yellow fever vaccination. Background on the study: The SMART-Seq v4 Ultra Low Input method served to prepare the low-cell-number fractions. The study, taken as a whole, reports: Among primary-vaccination clones, most reappeared after the booster, at about 95% for CD4 and more than 75% for CD8.

The CDR3 contains 17 residues. Trimming pared 3 bases from V and 1 base from J, leaving 17 bases between. Germline CDR1 and CDR2: SGDLS and YYNGEE. This clonotype was detected many times. Its antigen is not known. MiXCR, run by TCRdb on the 5' RACE reads, gives a single entry per CDR3 protein. Of 200,000 to 300,000 distinct CDR3 sequences in the sample, 6.5% to 8.5% were seen once. Sequenced here: CD4+ T cells sorted from PBMCs, sampled 15 days after the yellow fever booster vaccination. The rearrangement links TRBV9 to TRBJ2-1; no reliable D call. The source is a man under 40 who received the YFV17D yellow fever vaccine. The CDR3 DNA reads TGTGCCAGCAGCGCCGGAGTTTTAGCCTCGTCCTACAATGAGCAGTTCTTC. Protein sequence: CASSAGVLASSYNEQFF.